Listed below are T cell receptor beta chains from one sample, sequenced in a study of cytomegalovirus exposure and HLA in healthy donors. The table came from immunoSEQ multiplex PCR; TCRdb's copy has only in-frame clones and leaves some out. The table lists about 120,000 clones, approximately 75% of them singletons. The specimen was PBMCs. The receptors shown here come from a man between 40 and 49 years old in good health and CMV-seronegative. CDR3s include the opening cysteine and the closing phenylalanine or tryptophan. A D gene is named only where the DNA matches it firmly. Not every row has a clone size; where given, it reads once, few, many or a size class.

d_gene	abundance	v_gene	j_gene	CDR3aa	CDR3nt
NA	NA	TRBV7-9	TRBJ2-5	CASSLSAETQYF	TGTGCCAGCAGCTTATCCGCGGAGACCCAGTACTTC
NA	NA	TRBV5-1	TRBJ1-1	CASSTPGGTEAFF	TGCGCCAGCAGCACACCAGGAGGGACTGAAGCTTTCTTT
NA	NA	TRBV5-1	TRBJ2-3	CASSEAGTDTQYF	TGCGCCAGCAGCGAGGCGGGCACAGATACGCAGTATTTT
NA	NA	TRBV5-1	TRBJ2-5	CASSLTAEQETQYF	TGCGCCAGCAGCTTGACCGCGGAACAAGAGACCCAGTACTTC
NA	NA	TRBV6-1	TRBJ1-2	CASSEDGRNYGYTF	TGTGCCAGCAGTGAGGATGGCAGGAACTATGGCTACACCTTC
TRBD2	NA	TRBV7-9	TRBJ2-1	CASSRVKQTGTSSYNEQFF	TGTGCCAGCAGCCGCGTCAAACAAACCGGGACTAGCTCCTACAATGAGCAGTTCTTC
NA	NA	TRBV7-8	TRBJ2-7	CASTLQTPSRDEQYF	TGTGCCAGCACCTTACAGACACCTTCTCGCGACGAGCAGTACTTC
NA	NA	TRBV6-5	TRBJ1-4	CASSYRLFGGNEKLFF	TGTGCCAGCAGTTACCGCCTCTTCGGGGGTAATGAAAAACTGTTTTTT
NA	NA	TRBV19	TRBJ2-6	CASRLSGANGLTF	TGTGCCAGCCGACTCTCTGGGGCCAACGGCCTGACTTTC
NA	NA	TRBV15	TRBJ2-1	CATSRLVRSYNEQFF	TGTGCCACCAGCAGGTTGGTTCGGTCCTACAATGAGCAGTTCTTC
NA	NA	TRBV5-4	TRBJ2-1	CASSTEGGDEQFF	TGTGCCAGCAGCACCGAGGGGGGGGATGAGCAGTTCTTC
TRBD1	NA	TRBV2	TRBJ1-6	CASSGTGNNSPLHF	TGTGCCAGCAGTGGGACAGGGAACAATTCACCCCTCCACTTT
TRBD1	NA	TRBV18	TRBJ1-5	CASSAGGNQPQHF	TGTGCCAGCTCAGCAGGGGGGAATCAGCCCCAGCATTTT
TRBD1	once	TRBV30	TRBJ1-6	CAWSVVRYRGGNSPLHF	TGTGCCTGGAGTGTCGTCAGATACAGGGGTGGAAATTCACCCCTCCACTTT
TRBD1	NA	TRBV28	TRBJ2-7	CASRRTGFADEQYF	TGTGCCAGCAGGCGGACAGGGTTTGCTGACGAGCAGTACTTC
TRBD2	NA	TRBV10-3	TRBJ2-1	CATAGLAGGHNEQFF	TGTGCCACCGCCGGACTAGCGGGGGGCCACAATGAGCAGTTCTTC
NA	NA	TRBV4-3	TRBJ1-5	CASSQAGGPQHF	TGCGCCAGCAGCCAGGCTGGTGGGCCCCAGCATTTT
NA	few	TRBV5-6	TRBJ1-5	CASSNPGGNQPQHF	TGTGCCAGCAGCAACCCCGGGGGCAATCAGCCCCAGCATTTT
TRBD1	NA	TRBV28	TRBJ1-6	CASRTTGQRSSPLHF	TGTGCCAGCAGAACGACAGGGCAAAGAAGTTCACCCCTCCACTTT
TRBD2	NA	TRBV4-3	TRBJ2-1	CASSLGLAANEQFF	TGCGCCAGCAGCCTCGGACTAGCGGCAAATGAGCAGTTCTTC
NA	once	TRBV27	TRBJ2-7	CASSPSDGVPIYEQYF	TGTGCCAGCAGCCCCAGCGACGGCGTACCGATCTACGAGCAGTACTTC